The clone carrying this T cell receptor (beta chain) was seen more than once but under ten times. Antigen: not known. TCRdb redid the calling of the 5' RACE reads with MiXCR, one entry per CDR3 protein. The sample contains about 310,000 distinct CDR3 sequences, just under 20% of which appear only once. The data originate from a study of T-cell memory formation after mild COVID-19. The germline V and J ends were trimmed by 6 bases and 6 bases, with 15 bases remaining between them. Germline V gives CDR1 MDHEN, CDR2 SYDVKM. The CDR3 is made up of 13 amino acids. Study-level results: CD8+ contracting clones occupied EMRA, while CD4+ ones occupied mainly CM and EM. Confirmation was lacking for SARS-CoV-2 specificity of second-wave clones that peaked on day 37.

The V gene is TRBV28, the J gene TRBJ2-7; D is uncertain. The TCR sequence derives from a man younger than 35 who had mild COVID-19 (a few samples of this study predate the infection). Cell type and time point are not known. The sample consisted of PBMCs or a T cell subset sorted from them (not recorded which). The CDR3 spells CASSSGWVPEQYV. The CDR3 bases are TGTGCCAGCAGCTCCGGCTGGGTCCCCGAGCAGTACGTC.